The T cell receptor (beta chain) under discussion was sequenced for a study of vaccination and CD4 T cells after COVID-19. About the study: The authors exposed cells to overlapping spike peptides derived from SARS-CoV-2, HCoV-NL63, HCoV-OC43 and HCoV-229E.

Germline V gene lookup returns CDR1 MNHNS and CDR2 SASEGT. CDR3 length equals 16 residues. After removal of 7 bases from V and 4 bases from J, the junction contained 11 bases not matched to a gene. The sample's treatment: approximately 9-day PBMC culture with coronavirus spike peptide pools or control peptides (ViraFEST assay). An Oncomine TCR Beta short-read assay was used to sequence the DNA from cultured CD4+ T cells. TCRdb re-called the PCR reads through MiXCR, storing one row per CDR3 protein. The sample includes under 20,000 distinct CDR3 sequences, 51% of them seen just once. With respect to this clonotype: What it binds is not known.

The sample here was CD4+ T cells from blood, cultured in vitro, taken before SARS-CoV-2 vaccination. The J gene is TRBJ2-2, the V gene TRBV6-1, with TRBD1 identical over 8 bases. The receptor comes from a human donor who had recovered from COVID-19. The CDR3 loop reads CASTSPGGPATGELFF. In DNA, the CDR3 is TGTGCCAGCACCAGCCCAGGGGGCCCAGCCACCGGGGAGCTGTTTTTT.